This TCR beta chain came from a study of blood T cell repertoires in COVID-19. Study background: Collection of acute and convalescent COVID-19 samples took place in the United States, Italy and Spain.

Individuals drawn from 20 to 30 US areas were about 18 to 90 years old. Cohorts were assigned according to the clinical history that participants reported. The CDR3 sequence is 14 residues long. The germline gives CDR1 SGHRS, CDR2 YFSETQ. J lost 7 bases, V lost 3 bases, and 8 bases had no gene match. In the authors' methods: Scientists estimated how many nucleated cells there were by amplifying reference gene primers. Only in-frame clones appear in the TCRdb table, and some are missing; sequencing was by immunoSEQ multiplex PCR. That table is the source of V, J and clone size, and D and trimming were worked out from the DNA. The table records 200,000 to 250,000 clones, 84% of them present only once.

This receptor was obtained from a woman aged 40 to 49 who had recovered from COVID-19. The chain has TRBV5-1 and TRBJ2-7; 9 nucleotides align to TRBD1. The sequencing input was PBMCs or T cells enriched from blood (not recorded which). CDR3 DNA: TGCGCCAGCAGCTCCGGGACAGGGTCATGGGAGCAGTACTTC. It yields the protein CASSSGTGSWEQYF.